This paragraph reports one T cell receptor beta chain. This clone was seen only a few times. The specificity of this receptor is unknown. No much larger clone is present one base from it, and per-base qualities are unavailable. Each donor gave one peripheral blood draw, averaging approximately 120 mL, which was collected into heparinised tubes. Naive, central memory, regulatory and stem cell-like memory CD4+ T cells were sorted on a BD FACSAria II using a panel including CD45RO, CCR7, CD25, CD127, CD95 and CD27. A purity above 98% was achieved for all sorted populations. Right away, PBMCs were isolated by Lymphoprep density gradient centrifugation and were stained directly, with no culture step. So that batch effects would be minimized, each experiment stained and sorted samples in pairs, pairing one healthy donor with one patient. These data come from a study of beta chain features in type 1 diabetes listed by TCRdb under 2018. Context from the whole study: Patients and healthy donors did not differ in mean age, gender distribution, total cell number or subset yield. The study compared TCRB repertoires of sorted circulating CD4+ T cell subsets between recently diagnosed type 1 diabetes patients and matched healthy donors. Whereas all 30 or so donors provided naive and central memory subsets, regulatory and stem cell-like memory subsets were isolated from just 8 patients and roughly 8 healthy donors. A total of roughly 100 million sorted cells were examined across all samples, and RNA yield correlated strongly with the number of cells per subset.

V is cut back by 5 bases and J by 4 bases, with 6 bases in the junction unmatched. The germline V gene supplies CDR1 SGHTA and CDR2 FQGNSA. Inclusive of the bounding cysteine and phenylalanine, the CDR3 is 14 residues long. The entry retains the CDR3 DNA only, 42 bases that are in frame from base 1. Overall results and qualifications from the work: Because cDNA was sequenced instead of genomic DNA, activated cells with high expression could be over-represented, although the groups did not differ in activation or CD3 levels. Shorter templates might be favored by PCR, yet because patient and control samples were amplified and corrected together, any such skew would affect both groups equally. Naive, central memory and regulatory TCRB repertoires appeared to be more similar among patients than among healthy donors. A moderate but significant shortening of TCRB CDR3 length was observed in type 1 diabetes patients in all four CD4+ subsets. Because small numbers of individuals were included in the HLA sub-analyses, any influence of HLA type on TCRB rearrangement was left unresolved. At VDJ recombination sites, type 1 diabetes patients had fewer insertions and more deleted nucleotides, which implies abnormalities in thymic rearrangement.

The entire amount of isolated RNA was reverse transcribed using the High Capacity cDNA Reverse Transcription Kit, so the sequenced TCRB transcripts were expressed ones. Deep immunoSEQ sequencing was applied to naive, central memory and regulatory T cell samples, giving an average of about 3.8 million total reads per sample. After sorted cells were lysed in RLT buffer, RNA was extracted with DNase-treated RNeasy Micro or Mini kits, with the choice depending on cell number. Each cell subset was processed separately to prevent cross-contamination, with patient and healthy donor samples processed together. Using the immunoSEQ multiplex PCR, TCRB sequences were amplified from cDNA into 87-bp fragments spanning the CDR3 region. Sequencing of the amplicons was performed on the Illumina HiSeq platform. As for the original processing: Synthetic template baselines were used to correct PCR bias computationally, reads within Hamming distance 2 were collapsed, and singletons that could not be merged were discarded. By aligning reads against IMGT, V, D and J genes, CDR3 length, and insertions or deletions at six rearrangement sites were assigned. Within each subset, clonotype counts were normalized to the number of sorted cells before true diversity and Gini coefficients were calculated with the tcR R package. The overlap coefficient, calculated on TCRB nucleotide sequences, was used to measure repertoire sharing. Out-of-frame TCRB sequences from naive cells were analyzed as a proxy for the pre-selection repertoire. Held by TCRdb, this immuneACCESS table contains in-frame sequences only and omits some clones. Under half of the omission traces to an unresolved V gene where checked; the cause of the rest is unknown. The V and J calls and clone size are taken from that table; D and trimming were inferred from the DNA. This sample gives around 280,000 clones in total; over 14% of them show up just once. Approximately 0.015% of the sample belongs to the ten largest clones.

Rearrangement joined TRBV7-2 to TRBJ2-7; 9 middle bases align to TRBD1. This sequence originates from a young man with type 1 diabetes. Sequenced: naive CD4+ T cells from blood. The cell subset or site label here, explained by the study, means: true naive CD4+ T cells. CDR3 region: CASSGLGQGYEQYF. Read as DNA, the sequence is TGTGCCAGCAGCGGTTTAGGACAGGGGTACGAGCAGTACTTC.